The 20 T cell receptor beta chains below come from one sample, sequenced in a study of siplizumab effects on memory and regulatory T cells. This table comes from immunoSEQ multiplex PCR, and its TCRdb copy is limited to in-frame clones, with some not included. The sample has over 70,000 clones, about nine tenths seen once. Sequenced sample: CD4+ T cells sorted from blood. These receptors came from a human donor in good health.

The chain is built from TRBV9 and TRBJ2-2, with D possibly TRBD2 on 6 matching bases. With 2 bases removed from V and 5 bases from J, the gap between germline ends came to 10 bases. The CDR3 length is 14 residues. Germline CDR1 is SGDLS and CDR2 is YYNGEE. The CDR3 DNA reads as TGTGCCAGCAGCGTCCGGAGGGGAACCGGGGAGCTGTTTTTT. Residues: CASSVRRGTGELFF.

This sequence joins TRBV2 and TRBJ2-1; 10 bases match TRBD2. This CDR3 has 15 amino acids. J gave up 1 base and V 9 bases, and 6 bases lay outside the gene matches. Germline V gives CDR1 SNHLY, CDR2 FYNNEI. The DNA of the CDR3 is TGTGCCAGGACTAGCGGGCCAGGGTCCTACAATGAGCAGTTCTTC. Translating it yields CARTSGPGSYNEQFF.

In DNA form, the CDR3 reads TGTGCTAGTGGTTTTTCTCTCTGGACAGATAGCTCCTACGAGCAGTACTTC. Protein: CASGFSLWTDSSYEQYF. The genes are TRBV12-5 and TRBJ2-7; possibly TRBD1 for D (6 bases). The germline V gene has CDR1 LGHNT and CDR2 FRNRAP. This CDR3 has 17 amino acids. V was clipped by 3 bases and J by 0 bases, with 18 bases between them. Complete variable domain (other parts from reference TRBV12-5 and TRBJ2-7): DARVTQTPRHKVTEMGQEVTMRCQPILGHNTVFWYRQTMMQGLELLAYFRNRAPLDDSGMPKDRFSAEMPDATLATLKIQPSEPRDSAVYFCASGFSLWTDSSYEQYFGPGTRLTVT.

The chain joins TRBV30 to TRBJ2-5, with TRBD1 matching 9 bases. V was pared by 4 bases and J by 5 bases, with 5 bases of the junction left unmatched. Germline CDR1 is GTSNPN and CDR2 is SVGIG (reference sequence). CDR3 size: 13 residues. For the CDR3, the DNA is TGTGCCTGGAAACAGGGGGCTAGGGAGACCCAGTACTTC. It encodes CAWKQGARETQYF.

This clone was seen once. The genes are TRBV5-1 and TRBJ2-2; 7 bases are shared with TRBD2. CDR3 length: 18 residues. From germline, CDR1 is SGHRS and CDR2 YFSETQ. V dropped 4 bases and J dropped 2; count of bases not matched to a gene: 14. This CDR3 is CASSIYFAGEINTGELFF. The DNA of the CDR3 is TGCGCCAGCAGCATCTATTTCGCGGGAGAGATAAACACCGGGGAGCTGTTTTTT.

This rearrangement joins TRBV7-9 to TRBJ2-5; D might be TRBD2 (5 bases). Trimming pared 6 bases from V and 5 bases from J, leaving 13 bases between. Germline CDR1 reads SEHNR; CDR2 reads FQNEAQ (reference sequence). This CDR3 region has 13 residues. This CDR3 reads CASSQPPGETQYF. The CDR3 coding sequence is TGTGCCAGCAGTCAGCCCCCGGGGGAGACCCAGTACTTC.

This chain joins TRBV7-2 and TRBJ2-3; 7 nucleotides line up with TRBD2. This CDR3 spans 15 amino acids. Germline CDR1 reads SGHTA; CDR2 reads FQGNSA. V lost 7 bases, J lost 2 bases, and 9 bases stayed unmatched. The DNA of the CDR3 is TGTGCCAGCACCCTTAGCGGGTCTCTCACAGATACGCAGTATTTT. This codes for CASTLSGSLTDTQYF.

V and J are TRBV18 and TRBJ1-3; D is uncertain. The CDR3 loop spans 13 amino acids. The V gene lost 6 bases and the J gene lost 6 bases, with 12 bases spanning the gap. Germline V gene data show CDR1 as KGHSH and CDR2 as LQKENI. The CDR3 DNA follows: TGTGCCAGCTCTTCTGGACGGGTAAACACCATATATTTT. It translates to CASSSGRVNTIYF.

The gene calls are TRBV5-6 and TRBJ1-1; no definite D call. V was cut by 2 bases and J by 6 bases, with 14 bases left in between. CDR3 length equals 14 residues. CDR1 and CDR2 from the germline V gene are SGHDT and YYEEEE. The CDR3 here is CASSLPAIYPEAFF. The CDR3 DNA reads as TGTGCCAGCAGCTTACCGGCCATTTACCCTGAAGCTTTCTTT.

CDR3 DNA: TGCGCCAGCAGCCAAGCCGGGGAGGGGGAGAATCAGCCCCAGCATTTT. The encoded protein is CASSQAGEGENQPQHF. The rearrangement links TRBV4-1 to TRBJ1-5; D is perhaps TRBD1 (6 bases). CDR3 length: 16 residues. Germline V lookup: CDR1 MGHRA, CDR2 YSYEKL. V was cut by 1 base and J by 4 bases, with 14 bases left in between.

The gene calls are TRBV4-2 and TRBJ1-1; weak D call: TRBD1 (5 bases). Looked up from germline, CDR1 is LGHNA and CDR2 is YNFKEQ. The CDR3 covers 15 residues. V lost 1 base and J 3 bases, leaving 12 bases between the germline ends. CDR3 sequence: CASSQAGGLDTEAFF. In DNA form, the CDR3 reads TGTGCCAGCAGCCAAGCCGGGGGGTTGGACACTGAAGCTTTCTTT.

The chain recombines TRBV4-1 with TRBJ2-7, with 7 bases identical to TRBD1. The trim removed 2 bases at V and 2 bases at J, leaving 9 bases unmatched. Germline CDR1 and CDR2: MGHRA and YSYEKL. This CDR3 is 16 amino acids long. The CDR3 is CASSQQSGQRTYEQYF. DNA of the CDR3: TGCGCCAGCAGCCAACAATCGGGACAGAGGACCTACGAGCAGTACTTC.

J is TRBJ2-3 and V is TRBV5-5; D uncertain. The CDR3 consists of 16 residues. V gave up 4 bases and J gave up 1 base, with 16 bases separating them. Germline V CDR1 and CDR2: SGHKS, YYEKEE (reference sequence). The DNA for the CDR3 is TGTGCCAGCAGCCGCCGCGAGGCTTCGGGCACAGATACGCAGTATTTT. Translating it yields CASSRREASGTDTQYF.

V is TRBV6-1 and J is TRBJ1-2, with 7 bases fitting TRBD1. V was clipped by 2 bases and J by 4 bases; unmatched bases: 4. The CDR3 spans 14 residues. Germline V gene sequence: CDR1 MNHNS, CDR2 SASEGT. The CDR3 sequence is CASSERQGSYGYTF. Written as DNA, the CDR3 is TGTGCCAGCAGTGAACGACAGGGCTCCTATGGCTACACCTTC.

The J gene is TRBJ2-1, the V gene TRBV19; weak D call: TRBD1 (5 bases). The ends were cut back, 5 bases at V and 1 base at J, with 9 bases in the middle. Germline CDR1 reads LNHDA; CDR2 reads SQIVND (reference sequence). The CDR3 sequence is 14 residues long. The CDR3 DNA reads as TGTGCCAGTAGTCAGGGTAAGTCCTACAATGAGCAGTTCTTC. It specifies CASSQGKSYNEQFF.

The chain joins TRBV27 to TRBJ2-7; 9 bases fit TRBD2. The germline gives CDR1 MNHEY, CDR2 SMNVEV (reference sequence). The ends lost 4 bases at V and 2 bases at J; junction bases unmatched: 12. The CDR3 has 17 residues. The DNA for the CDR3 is TGTGCCAGCAGTTCCCTACCCCGGACTAGCGCCACCTACGAGCAGTACTTC. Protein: CASSSLPRTSATYEQYF.

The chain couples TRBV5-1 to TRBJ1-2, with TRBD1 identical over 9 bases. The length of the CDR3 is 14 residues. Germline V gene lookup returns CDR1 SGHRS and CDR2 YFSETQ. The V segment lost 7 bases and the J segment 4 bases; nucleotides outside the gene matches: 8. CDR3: CASRRTGASYGYTF. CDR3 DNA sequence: TGCGCCAGCCGAAGGACAGGGGCTAGCTATGGCTACACCTTC.

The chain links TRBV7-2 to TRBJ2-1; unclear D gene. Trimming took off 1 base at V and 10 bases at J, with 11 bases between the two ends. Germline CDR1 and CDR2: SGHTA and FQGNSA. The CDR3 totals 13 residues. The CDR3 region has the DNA TGTGCCAGCAGCTTAGTCGGTTTATCAGAGCAGTTCTTC. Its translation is CASSLVGLSEQFF.

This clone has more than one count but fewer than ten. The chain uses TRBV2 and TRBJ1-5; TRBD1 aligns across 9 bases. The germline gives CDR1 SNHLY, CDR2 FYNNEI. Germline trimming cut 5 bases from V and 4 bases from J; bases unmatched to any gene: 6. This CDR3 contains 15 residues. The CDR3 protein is CASSRQGVGNQPQHF. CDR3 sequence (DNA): TGTGCCAGCAGTAGACAGGGGGTAGGGAATCAGCCCCAGCATTTT. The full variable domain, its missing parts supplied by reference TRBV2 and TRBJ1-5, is EPEVTQTPSHQVTQMGQEVILRCVPISNHLYFYWYRQILGQKVEFLVSFYNNEISEKSEIFDDQFSVERPDGSNFTLKIRSTKLEDSAMYFCASSRQGVGNQPQHFGDGTRLSIL.

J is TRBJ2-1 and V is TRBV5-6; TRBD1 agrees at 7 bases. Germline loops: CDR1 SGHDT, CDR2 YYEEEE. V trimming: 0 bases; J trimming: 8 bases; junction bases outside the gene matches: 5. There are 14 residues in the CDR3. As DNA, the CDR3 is TGTGCCAGCAGCTTGGACAACCAGGGGGATGAGCAGTTCTTC. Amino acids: CASSLDNQGDEQFF. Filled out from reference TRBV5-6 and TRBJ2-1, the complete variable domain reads DAGVTQSPTHLIKTRGQQVTLRCSPKSGHDTVSWYQQALGQGPQFIFQYYEEEERQRGNFPDRFSGHQFPNYSSELNVNALLLGDSALYLCASSLDNQGDEQFFGPGTRLTVL.